This is a list of T cell receptor beta chains from one sample in a study of blood T cells in healthy people across ages. TCRdb reprocessed the 5' RACE reads with MiXCR, giving one entry per CDR3 protein. In the table there are 1.5 million to 2 million distinct CDR3 sequences, roughly 30% of which are singletons. Sequenced material: blood. The receptor set was obtained from a woman aged 25 to 39 in good health. Both conserved end residues are part of each CDR3. The D gene is left open where the match is weak. Rows may omit the clone size; those that give it use once, few, many or a size class.

J gene,clone size,V gene,D gene,CDR3 protein,CDR3 DNA
TRBJ2-6,NA,TRBV20-1,NA,CSAQHSGANVLTF,TGCAGTGCTCAGCACTCTGGGGCCAACGTCCTGACTTTC
TRBJ2-1,few,TRBV12-3/TRBV12-4,NA,CASSFSGFYNEQFF,TGTGCCAGCAGTTTTTCGGGTTTCTACAATGAGCAGTTCTTC
TRBJ1-2,NA,TRBV28,TRBD1,CASSSTGANYGHTF,TGTGCCAGCAGTTCGACAGGGGCTAACTATGGCCACACCTTC
TRBJ2-6,NA,TRBV18,TRBD1,CASSPIDRVGANVLTF,TGTGCCAGCTCACCCATCGACAGGGTTGGGGCCAACGTCCTGACTTTC
TRBJ1-5,NA,TRBV12-3/TRBV12-4,TRBD1,CASSWDREGQPQHF,TGTGCCAGCAGTTGGGACAGGGAGGGTCAGCCCCAGCATTTT
TRBJ2-7,NA,TRBV7-2,TRBD2,CASSVWPRTGTRGYEQYF,TGTGCCAGCAGCGTCTGGCCGAGAACCGGGACTAGGGGATACGAGCAGTACTTC
TRBJ2-5,few,TRBV9,TRBD2,CASSVSPSGKETQYF,TGTGCCAGCAGCGTAAGTCCTAGCGGGAAAGAGACCCAGTACTTC
TRBJ2-1,NA,TRBV10-3,NA,CAISTGGAENEQLF,TGTGCCATCAGTACAGGTGGGGCAGAGAATGAGCAGTTATTC
TRBJ2-1,few,TRBV11-1,NA,CASSLGQGLGAGREQFF,TGTGCCAGCAGCTTAGGGCAGGGACTGGGGGCCGGGCGTGAGCAGTTCTTC
TRBJ2-7,NA,TRBV7-2,NA,CASGGTALSYEQYF,TGTGCCAGCGGCGGGACCGCACTCTCCTACGAGCAGTACTTC
TRBJ2-5,NA,TRBV6-2/TRBV6-3,NA,CASNLNFVAQETQYF,TGTGCCAGCAACTTGAATTTCGTCGCACAAGAGACCCAGTACTTC
TRBJ1-2,few,TRBV4-1,TRBD1,CASSQDGVQGANYGYTF,TGCGCCAGCAGCCAAGATGGGGTGCAGGGGGCTAACTATGGCTACACCTTC
TRBJ1-4,NA,TRBV10-3,TRBD1,CAISEGQGTNEKLFF,TGTGCCATCAGTGAGGGACAGGGAACGAATGAAAAACTGTTTTTT
TRBJ2-1,few,TRBV4-1,TRBD2,CASSQPTSGRGNEQFF,TGCGCCAGCAGCCAACCGACTAGCGGGAGAGGCAATGAGCAGTTCTTC
TRBJ2-1,NA,TRBV4-1,NA,CASSLRLDPGQFF,TGCGCCAGCAGCCTCCGACTAGATCCTGGGCAGTTCTTC
TRBJ1-1,few,TRBV9,NA,CASSAKTANTEAFF,TGTGCCAGCAGCGCCAAGACAGCGAACACTGAAGCTTTCTTT
TRBJ2-1,NA,TRBV5-1,NA,CASSPGGAGREQFF,TGCGCCAGCAGCCCCGGCGGGGCGGGGCGAGAGCAGTTCTTC
TRBJ2-7,NA,TRBV12-3/TRBV12-4,NA,CASSGGVSAYEQYF,TGTGCCAGCAGTGGAGGGGTTTCGGCGTACGAGCAGTACTTC
TRBJ2-1,many,TRBV7-2,TRBD2,CASSLRGTYNEQFF,TGTGCCAGCAGCTTGCGGGGGACTTACAATGAGCAGTTCTTC
TRBJ1-2,NA,TRBV28,NA,CASSLSWGASGYTF,TGTGCCAGCAGTCTCTCTTGGGGGGCCTCGGGCTACACCTTC
TRBJ2-7,many,TRBV29-1,TRBD1,CSVEEGTGGYEQYF,TGCAGCGTTGAGGAGGGGACAGGGGGCTACGAGCAGTACTTC
TRBJ2-7,few,TRBV6-5,NA,CASSYSEGGNEQYF,TGTGCCAGCAGTTACTCCGAGGGGGGTAACGAGCAGTACTTC
TRBJ2-3,few,TRBV11-2,NA,CASSLVGGLSDTQYF,TGTGCCAGCAGCTTGGTTGGGGGATTGTCAGATACGCAGTATTTT
TRBJ2-3,NA,TRBV7-2,NA,CASSSVASTDTQYF,TGTGCCAGCAGCTCAGTAGCGAGCACAGATACGCAGTATTTT
TRBJ2-2,NA,TRBV20-1,TRBD2,CSARARSGGVQRGHTGELFF,TGCAGTGCTAGAGCGCGGAGCGGGGGAGTCCAGCGGGGGCACACCGGGGAGCTGTTTTTT
TRBJ2-5,few,TRBV10-3,TRBD2,CAISEAGGPGETQYF,TGTGCCATCAGTGAGGCGGGGGGGCCAGGGGAGACCCAGTACTTC
TRBJ2-7,few,TRBV5-5,NA,CASRTGGRDPYEQYF,TGTGCCAGCAGAACTGGGGGCAGAGACCCCTACGAGCAGTACTTC
TRBJ1-1,NA,TRBV5-1,NA,CASTSLLGTEAFF,TGCGCCAGCACCTCCCTTTTGGGGACTGAAGCTTTCTTT
TRBJ2-3,many,TRBV7-3,TRBD2,CASSFGAAGGLVTQYF,TGTGCCAGCAGCTTCGGCGCCGCGGGGGGGCTCGTTACGCAGTATTTT
TRBJ1-5,many,TRBV29-1,NA,CSVLVRIGQPQHF,TGCAGCGTTTTGGTCAGGATTGGTCAGCCCCAGCATTTT
TRBJ2-7,many,TRBV20-1,NA,CSARGQLGYEQYF,TGCAGTGCTAGAGGACAGTTGGGCTACGAGCAGTACTTC
TRBJ2-7,many,TRBV4-1,NA,CASSQSQVIYEQYF,TGCGCCAGCAGCCAATCCCAGGTAATCTACGAGCAGTACTTC